A single sample is the source of the 6 T cell receptor beta chains below, sequenced in a study of cytomegalovirus exposure and HLA in healthy donors. The PCR ran on 60 Vbeta and 13 Jbeta primers. Only in-frame clones appear in the TCRdb table, and some are missing; sequencing was by immunoSEQ multiplex PCR. The repertoire includes about 150,000 clones, 55% to 85% of them detected once, and approximately 2% sits in the top ten. The sample comprised PBMCs. The receptors were sampled from a man aged 35 to 55 in good health and CMV-seronegative.

The chain has TRBV30 and TRBJ2-1, with 12 bases identical to TRBD2. Per the germline V gene, CDR1 is GTSNPN and CDR2 is SVGIG (reference sequence). CDR3 length equals 15 residues. Trimming cost V 4 bases and J 7 bases; bases outside gene matches: 8. The CDR3: CAWTLTSGSMNEQFF. The CDR3 DNA reads as TGTGCCTGGACCTTGACTAGCGGGAGCATGAATGAGCAGTTCTTC.

The chain joins TRBV11-2 to TRBJ1-2; 7 bases map to TRBD1. Trimming took 1 base from V and 8 from J; bases not matched to a gene: 4. The V gene's germline CDR1 is SGHAT and CDR2 FQNNGV. CDR3 length: 13 residues. CDR3 coding DNA: TGTGCCAGCAGCTTAGGGCAGGGGGGAGGCTACACCTTC. Amino acid sequence: CASSLGQGGGYTF.

This clone was picked up a small number of times. The chain joins TRBV4-3 to TRBJ1-2, with D perhaps matching TRBD1 (5 bases). Between the trimmed V and J ends, which lost 0 bases and 8 bases, there was a span of 13 bases. There are 14 residues in the CDR3. Per the germline V gene, CDR1 is LGHNA and CDR2 is YSLEER. This chain's CDR3 is CASSQEAGGEGYTF. CDR3 coding DNA: TGCGCCAGCAGCCAAGAGGCGGGAGGGGAGGGCTACACCTTC.

The gene calls are TRBV7-8 and TRBJ2-3, with 7 positions matching TRBD1. Germline CDR1 is SGHVS and CDR2 is FQNEAQ. V was pared by 0 bases and J by 0 bases, with 9 bases of the junction left unmatched. There are 18 residues in the CDR3. CDR3 nucleotide sequence: TGTGCCAGCAGCTTAGCGGGACAGTGGGATACTAGCACAGATACGCAGTATTTT. Translating gives CASSLAGQWDTSTDTQYF.

This clone was counted only a few times. The rearrangement uses TRBV4-3 and TRBJ2-1, with D possibly matching TRBD2 (6 bases). CDR3 size: 17 residues. The V gene lost 1 base and the J gene lost 5 bases, with 18 bases spanning the gap. From germline, CDR1 is LGHNA and CDR2 YSLEER. The CDR3 nucleotides are TGCGCCAGCAGCCAAGTAAACTGGGCTAGCGAGAACAATGAGCAGTTCTTC. It specifies CASSQVNWASENNEQFF.

CDR3 nucleotides: TGTGCCAGCAGCTCGCCCGGGACAGGGAAAGGGCGAGCTTTCTTT. Translating it yields CASSSPGTGKGRAFF. The chain is built from TRBV28 and TRBJ1-1; TRBD1 agrees at 9 bases. The germline gives CDR1 MDHEN, CDR2 SYDVKM. CDR3 length equals 15 residues. V lost 6 bases to trimming and J lost 10 bases; unmatched junction nucleotides: 15.